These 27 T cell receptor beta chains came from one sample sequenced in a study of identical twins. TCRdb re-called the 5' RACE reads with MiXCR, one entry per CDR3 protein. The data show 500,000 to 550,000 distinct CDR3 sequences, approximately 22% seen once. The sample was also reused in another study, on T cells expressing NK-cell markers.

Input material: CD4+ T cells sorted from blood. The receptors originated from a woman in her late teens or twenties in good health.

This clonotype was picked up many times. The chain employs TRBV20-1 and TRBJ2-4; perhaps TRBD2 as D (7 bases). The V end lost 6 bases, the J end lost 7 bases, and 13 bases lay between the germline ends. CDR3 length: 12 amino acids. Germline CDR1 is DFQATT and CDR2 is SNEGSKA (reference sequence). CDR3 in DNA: TGCAGTGCCGGGCGGGGGCAGAACATTCAGTACTTC. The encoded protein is CSAGRGQNIQYF.

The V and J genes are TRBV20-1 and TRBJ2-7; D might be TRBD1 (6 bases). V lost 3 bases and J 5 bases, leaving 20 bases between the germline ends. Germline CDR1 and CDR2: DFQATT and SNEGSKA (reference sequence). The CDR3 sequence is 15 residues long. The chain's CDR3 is CSARGPGTPFDEQYF. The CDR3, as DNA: TGCAGTGCTAGGGGCCCAGGGACACCTTTTGACGAGCAGTACTTC.

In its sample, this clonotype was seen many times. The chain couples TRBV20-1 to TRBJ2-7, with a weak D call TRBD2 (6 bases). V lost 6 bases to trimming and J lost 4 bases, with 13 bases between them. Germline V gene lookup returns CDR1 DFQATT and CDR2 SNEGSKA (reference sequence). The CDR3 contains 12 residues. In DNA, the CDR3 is TGCAGTGCACACTTCCGGGAGTACGAGCAGTACTTC. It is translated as CSAHFREYEQYF.

The CDR3 spells CASSEPGQLYEQYF. For the CDR3, the DNA is TGCGCCAGCAGCGAACCGGGACAGCTCTACGAGCAGTACTTC. This chain uses TRBV5-1 with TRBJ2-7; TRBD1 matches 7 bases. The CDR3 runs to 14 residues. The V segment lost 4 bases and the J segment 3 bases; nucleotides outside the gene matches: 7. Germline CDR1 reads SGHRS; CDR2 reads YFSETQ. The whole variable domain, filled in from reference TRBV5-1 and TRBJ2-7, reads KAGVTQTPRYLIKTRGQQVTLSCSPISGHRSVSWYQQTPGQGLQFLFEYFSETQRNKGNFPGRFSGRQFSNSRSEMNVSTLELGDSALYLCASSEPGQLYEQYFGPGTRLTVT.

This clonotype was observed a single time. The CDR3 loop is CASSPLQTGHF. The CDR3 nucleotides read TGCGCCAGCAGTCCTCTTCAGACCGGGCATTTT. V and J are TRBV23-1 and TRBJ1-5; D unclear. TRBV23-1 is recorded as an ORF, its role being uncertain. The CDR3 length is 11 residues. V was cut by 4 bases and J by 15 bases, with 13 bases left in between.

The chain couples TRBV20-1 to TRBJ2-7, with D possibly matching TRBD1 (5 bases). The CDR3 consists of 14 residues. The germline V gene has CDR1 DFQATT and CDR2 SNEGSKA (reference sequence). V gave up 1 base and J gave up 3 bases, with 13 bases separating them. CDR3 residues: CSARVGQQLYEQYF. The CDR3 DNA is TGCAGTGCTAGAGTGGGGCAGCAACTCTACGAGCAGTACTTC.

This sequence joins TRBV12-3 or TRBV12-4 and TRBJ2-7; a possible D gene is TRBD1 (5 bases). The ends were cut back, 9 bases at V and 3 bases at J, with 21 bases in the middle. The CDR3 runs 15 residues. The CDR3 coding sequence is TGTGCCAGTCGCCCCGGCCCAGGGTCTTTCTACGAGCAGTACTTC. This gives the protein CASRPGPGSFYEQYF.

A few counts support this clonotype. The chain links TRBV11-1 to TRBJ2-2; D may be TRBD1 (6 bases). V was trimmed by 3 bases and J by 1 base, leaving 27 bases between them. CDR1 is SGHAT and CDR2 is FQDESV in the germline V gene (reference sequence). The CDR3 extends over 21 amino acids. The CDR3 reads CASSLLTGHLTSQKNTGELFF. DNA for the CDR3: TGTGCCAGCAGCTTGCTGACAGGACACCTAACTTCCCAAAAGAACACCGGGGAGCTGTTTTTT.

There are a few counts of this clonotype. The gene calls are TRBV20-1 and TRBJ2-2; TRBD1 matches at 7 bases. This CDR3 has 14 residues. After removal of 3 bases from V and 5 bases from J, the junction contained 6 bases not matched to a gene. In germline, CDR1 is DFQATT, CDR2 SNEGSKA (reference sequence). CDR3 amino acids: CSASQTGVTGELFF. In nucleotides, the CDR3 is TGCAGTGCTAGTCAAACAGGGGTAACCGGGGAGCTGTTTTTT.

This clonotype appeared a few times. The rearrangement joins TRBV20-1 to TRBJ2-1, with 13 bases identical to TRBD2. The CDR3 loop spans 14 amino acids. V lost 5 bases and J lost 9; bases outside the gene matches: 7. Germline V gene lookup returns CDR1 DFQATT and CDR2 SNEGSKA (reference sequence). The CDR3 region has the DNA TGCAGTGCTTACCGGACTAGCGGGAGTACTGAGCAGTTCTTC. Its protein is CSAYRTSGSTEQFF.

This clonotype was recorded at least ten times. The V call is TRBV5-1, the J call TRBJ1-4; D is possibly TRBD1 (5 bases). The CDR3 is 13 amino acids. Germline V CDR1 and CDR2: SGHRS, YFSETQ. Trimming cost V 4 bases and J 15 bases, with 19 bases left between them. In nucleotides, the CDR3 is TGCGCCAGCAGCCCGGACACCGGGACGTCGTTGTTTTTT. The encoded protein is CASSPDTGTSLFF. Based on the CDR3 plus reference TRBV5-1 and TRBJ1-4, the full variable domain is KAGVTQTPRYLIKTRGQQVTLSCSPISGHRSVSWYQQTPGQGLQFLFEYFSETQRNKGNFPGRFSGRQFSNSRSEMNVSTLELGDSALYLCASSPDTGTSLFFGSGTQLSVL.

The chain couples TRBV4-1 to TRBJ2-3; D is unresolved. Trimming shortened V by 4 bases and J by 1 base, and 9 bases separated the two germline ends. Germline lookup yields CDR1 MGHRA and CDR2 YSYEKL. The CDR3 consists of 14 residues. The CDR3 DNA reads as TGCGCCAGCAGCCCCGTAGCTGGCACAGATACGCAGTATTTT. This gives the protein CASSPVAGTDTQYF.

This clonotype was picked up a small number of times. The CDR3 DNA reads as TGTGCCAGCAGCTTGGTTGCTAGCGGATACTACAATGAGCAGTTCTTC. It codes for CASSLVASGYYNEQFF. This chain joins TRBV5-6 and TRBJ2-1; 7 positions match TRBD2. Germline CDR1 SGHDT, CDR2 YYEEEE. The CDR3 sequence is 16 residues long. The V segment lost 0 bases and the J segment 3 bases; nucleotides outside the gene matches: 6.

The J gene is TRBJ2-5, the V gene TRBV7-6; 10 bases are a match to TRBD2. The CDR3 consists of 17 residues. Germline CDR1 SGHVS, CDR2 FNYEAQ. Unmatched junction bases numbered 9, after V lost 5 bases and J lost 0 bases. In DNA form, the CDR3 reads TGTGCCAGCAGCCAACCCAGCGGGGGGGCGTACCAAGAGACCCAGTACTTC. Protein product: CASSQPSGGAYQETQYF.

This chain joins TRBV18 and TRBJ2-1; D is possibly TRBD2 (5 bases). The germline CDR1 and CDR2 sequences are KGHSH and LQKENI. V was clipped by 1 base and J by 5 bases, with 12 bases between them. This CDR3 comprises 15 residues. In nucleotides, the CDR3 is TGTGCCAGCTCACCACTTGGGAGAAGCCACAATGAGCAGTTCTTC. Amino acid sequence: CASSPLGRSHNEQFF.

CDR3 amino acids: CASSVYRGYGYTF. CDR3 nucleotides: TGTGCCAGCAGCGTATACAGGGGCTATGGCTACACCTTC. The gene calls are TRBV9 and TRBJ1-2, with TRBD1 identical over 7 bases. This CDR3 spans 13 amino acids. From germline, CDR1 is SGDLS and CDR2 YYNGEE. After removal of 1 base from V and 4 bases from J, the junction contained 1 base not matched to a gene.

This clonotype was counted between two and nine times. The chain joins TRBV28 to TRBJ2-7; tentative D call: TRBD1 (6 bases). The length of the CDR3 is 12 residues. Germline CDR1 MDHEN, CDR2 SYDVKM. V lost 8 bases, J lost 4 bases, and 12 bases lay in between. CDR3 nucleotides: TGTGCCAGCCGCAGGGGTACGTACGAGCAGTACTTC. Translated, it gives CASRRGTYEQYF. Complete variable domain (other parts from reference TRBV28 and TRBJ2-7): DVKVTQSSRYLVKRTGEKVFLECVQDMDHENMFWYRQDPGLGLRLIYFSYDVKMKEKGDIPEGYSVSREKKERFSLILESASTNQTSMYLCASRRGTYEQYFGPGTRLTVT.

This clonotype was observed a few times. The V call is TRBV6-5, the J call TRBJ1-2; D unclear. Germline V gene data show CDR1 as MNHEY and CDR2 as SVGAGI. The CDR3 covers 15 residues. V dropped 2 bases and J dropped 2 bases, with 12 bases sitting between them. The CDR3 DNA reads TGTGCCAGCAGTTACGGGGTCGAGGGCAACTATGGCTACACCTTC. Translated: CASSYGVEGNYGYTF.

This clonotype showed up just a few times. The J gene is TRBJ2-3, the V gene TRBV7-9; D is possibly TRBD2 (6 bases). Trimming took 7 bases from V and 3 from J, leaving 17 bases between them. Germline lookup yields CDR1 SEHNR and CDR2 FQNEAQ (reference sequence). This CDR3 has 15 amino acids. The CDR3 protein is CASTPGSGGTDTQYF. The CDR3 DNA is TGTGCCAGCACCCCCGGTAGCGGAGGAACAGATACGCAGTATTTT.

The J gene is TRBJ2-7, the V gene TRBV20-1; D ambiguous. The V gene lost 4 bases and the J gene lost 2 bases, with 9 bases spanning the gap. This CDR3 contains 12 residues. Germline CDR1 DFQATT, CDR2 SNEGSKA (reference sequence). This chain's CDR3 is CSAMNPAYEQYF. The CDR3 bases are TGCAGTGCTATGAACCCGGCCTACGAGCAGTACTTC.

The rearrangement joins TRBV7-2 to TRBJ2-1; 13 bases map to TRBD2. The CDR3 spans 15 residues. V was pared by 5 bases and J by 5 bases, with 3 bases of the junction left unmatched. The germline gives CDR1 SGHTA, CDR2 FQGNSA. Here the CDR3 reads CASSRTSGSHNEQFF. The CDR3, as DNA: TGTGCCAGCAGCCGGACTAGCGGGAGCCACAATGAGCAGTTCTTC.

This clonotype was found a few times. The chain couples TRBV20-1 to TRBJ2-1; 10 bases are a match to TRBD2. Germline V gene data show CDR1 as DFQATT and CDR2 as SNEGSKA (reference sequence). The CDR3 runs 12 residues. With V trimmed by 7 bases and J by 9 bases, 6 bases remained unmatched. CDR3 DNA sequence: TGCAGTGGGGAGCGGGAGGGAGGTGAGCAGTTCTTC. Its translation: CSGEREGGEQFF.

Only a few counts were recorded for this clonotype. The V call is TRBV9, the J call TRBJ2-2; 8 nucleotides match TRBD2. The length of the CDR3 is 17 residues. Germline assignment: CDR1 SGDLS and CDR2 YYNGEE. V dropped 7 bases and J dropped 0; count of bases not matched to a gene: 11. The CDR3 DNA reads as TGTGCCAGCCAGCGGGCGCGGGGGGCATCGAACACCGGGGAGCTGTTTTTT. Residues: CASQRARGASNTGELFF.

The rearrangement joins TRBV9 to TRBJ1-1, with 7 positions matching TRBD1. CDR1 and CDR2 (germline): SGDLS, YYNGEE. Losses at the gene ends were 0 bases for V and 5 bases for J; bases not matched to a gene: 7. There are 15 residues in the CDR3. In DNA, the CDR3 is TGTGCCAGCAGCGTAGGAGTTGTCAGGGGGACTGAAGCTTTCTTT. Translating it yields CASSVGVVRGTEAFF.

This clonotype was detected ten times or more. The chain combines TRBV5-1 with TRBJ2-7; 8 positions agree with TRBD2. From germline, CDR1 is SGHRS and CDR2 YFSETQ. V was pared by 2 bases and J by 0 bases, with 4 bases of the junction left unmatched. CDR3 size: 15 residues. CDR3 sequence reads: CASSFSSGSSYEQYF. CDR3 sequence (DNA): TGCGCCAGCAGCTTCTCGAGCGGGAGCTCCTACGAGCAGTACTTC.

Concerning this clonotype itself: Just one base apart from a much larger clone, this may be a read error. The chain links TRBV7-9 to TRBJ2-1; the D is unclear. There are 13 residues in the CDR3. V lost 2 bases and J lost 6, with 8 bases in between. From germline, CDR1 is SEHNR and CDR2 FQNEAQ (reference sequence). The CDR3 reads CASSLPRSNEQFF. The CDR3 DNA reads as TGTGCCAGCAGCTTACCAAGGTCCAATGAGCAGTTCTTC.

CDR3 in amino acids: CASLYAGQEQFF. The CDR3 DNA is TGTGCCAGCCTATACGCCGGACAAGAGCAGTTCTTC. The chain links TRBV2 to TRBJ2-1, with D perhaps TRBD1 (5 bases). The length of the CDR3 is 12 residues. Germline V gene data show CDR1 as SNHLY and CDR2 as FYNNEI. The V gene lost 8 bases and the J gene lost 10 bases, with 15 bases spanning the gap.